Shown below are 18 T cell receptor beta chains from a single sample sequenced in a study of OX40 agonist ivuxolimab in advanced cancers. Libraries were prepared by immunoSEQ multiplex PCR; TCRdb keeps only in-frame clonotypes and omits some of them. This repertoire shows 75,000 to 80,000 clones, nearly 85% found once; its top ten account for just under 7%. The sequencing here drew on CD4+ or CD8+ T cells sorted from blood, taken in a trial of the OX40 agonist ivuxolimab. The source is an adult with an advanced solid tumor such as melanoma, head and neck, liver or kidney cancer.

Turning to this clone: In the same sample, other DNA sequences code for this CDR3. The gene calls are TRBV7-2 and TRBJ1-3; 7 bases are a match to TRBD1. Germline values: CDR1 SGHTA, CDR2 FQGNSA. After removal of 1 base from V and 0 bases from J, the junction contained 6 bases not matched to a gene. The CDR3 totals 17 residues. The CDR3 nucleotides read TGTGCCAGCAGCTTAGGGGGGCAGGGGGTCTCTGGAAACACCATATATTTT. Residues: CASSLGGQGVSGNTIYF.

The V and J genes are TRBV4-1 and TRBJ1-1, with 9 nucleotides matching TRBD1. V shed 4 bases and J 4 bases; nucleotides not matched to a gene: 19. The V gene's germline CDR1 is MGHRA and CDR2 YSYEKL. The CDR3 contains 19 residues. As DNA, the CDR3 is TGCGCCAGCAGCCGCTACGGACAGGGGACGAGGAAGAGAACCACTGAAGCTTTCTTT. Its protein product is CASSRYGQGTRKRTTEAFF.

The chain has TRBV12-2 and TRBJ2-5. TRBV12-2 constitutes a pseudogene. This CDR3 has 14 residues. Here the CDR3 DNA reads TGTGCAAGTCGCTTACCGTTTGAGGGGGAGACCCAGTACTTC. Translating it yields CASRLPFEGETQYF.

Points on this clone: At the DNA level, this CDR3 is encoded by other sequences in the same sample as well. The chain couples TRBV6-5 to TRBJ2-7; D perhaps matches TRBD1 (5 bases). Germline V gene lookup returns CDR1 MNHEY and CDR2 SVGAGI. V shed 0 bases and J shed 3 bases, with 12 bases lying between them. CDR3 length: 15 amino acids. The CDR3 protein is CASSYSRQGGYEQYF. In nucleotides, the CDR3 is TGTGCCAGCAGTTACTCGCGGCAGGGTGGCTACGAGCAGTACTTC.

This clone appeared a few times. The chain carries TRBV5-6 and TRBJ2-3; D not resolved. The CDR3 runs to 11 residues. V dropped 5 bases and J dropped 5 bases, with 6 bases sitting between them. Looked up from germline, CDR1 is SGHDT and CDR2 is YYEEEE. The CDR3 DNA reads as TGTGCCAGCAGTCGCGTAGATACGCAGTATTTT. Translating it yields CASSRVDTQYF.

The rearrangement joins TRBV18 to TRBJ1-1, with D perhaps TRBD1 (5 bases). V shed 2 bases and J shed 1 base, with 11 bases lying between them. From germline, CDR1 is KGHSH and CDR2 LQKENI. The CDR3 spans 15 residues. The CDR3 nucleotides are TGTGCCAGCTCACCAGGAACCGGGGCGAACACTGAAGCTTTCTTT. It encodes CASSPGTGANTEAFF.

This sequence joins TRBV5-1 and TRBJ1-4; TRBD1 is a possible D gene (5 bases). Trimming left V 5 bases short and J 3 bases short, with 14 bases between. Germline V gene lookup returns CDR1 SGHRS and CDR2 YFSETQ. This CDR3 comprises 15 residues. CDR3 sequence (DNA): TGCGCCAGCAGACAAATCCAGGGTTCTAATGAAAAACTGTTTTTT. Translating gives CASRQIQGSNEKLFF.

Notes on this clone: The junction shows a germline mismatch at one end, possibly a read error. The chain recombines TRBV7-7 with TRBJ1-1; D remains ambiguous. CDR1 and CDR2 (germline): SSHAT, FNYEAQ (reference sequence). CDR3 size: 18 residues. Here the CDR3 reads CASSAQPPTGGFDTEAFF. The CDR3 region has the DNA TGTGCTAGCAGCGCACAACCACCAACTGGAGGATTTGACACTGAAGCTTTCTTT.

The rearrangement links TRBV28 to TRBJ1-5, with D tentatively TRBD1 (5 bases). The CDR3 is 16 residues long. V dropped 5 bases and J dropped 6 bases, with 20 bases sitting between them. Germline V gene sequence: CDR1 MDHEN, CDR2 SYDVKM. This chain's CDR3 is CASSPAGGVKAQPQHF. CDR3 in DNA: TGTGCCAGCAGTCCCGCCGGGGGGGTGAAGGCTCAGCCCCAGCATTTT.

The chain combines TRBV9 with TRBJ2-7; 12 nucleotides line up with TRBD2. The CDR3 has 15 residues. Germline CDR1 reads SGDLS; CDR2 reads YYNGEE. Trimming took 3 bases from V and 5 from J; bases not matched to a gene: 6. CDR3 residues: CASSETSGSLHEQYF. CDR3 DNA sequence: TGTGCCAGCAGCGAGACTAGCGGGAGTCTCCACGAGCAGTACTTC.

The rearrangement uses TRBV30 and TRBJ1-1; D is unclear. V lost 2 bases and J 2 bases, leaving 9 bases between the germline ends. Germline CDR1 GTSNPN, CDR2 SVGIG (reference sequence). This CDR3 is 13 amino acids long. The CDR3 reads CAWSSRANTEAFF. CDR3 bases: TGTGCCTGGAGTAGCAGAGCCAACACTGAAGCTTTCTTT.

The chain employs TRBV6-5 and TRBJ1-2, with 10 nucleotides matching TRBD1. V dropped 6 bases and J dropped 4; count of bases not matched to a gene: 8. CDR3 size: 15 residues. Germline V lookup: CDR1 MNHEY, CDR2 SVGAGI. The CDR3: CASRLRDRGTYGYTF. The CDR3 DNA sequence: TGTGCCAGCAGACTCCGGGACAGGGGAACCTATGGCTACACCTTC.

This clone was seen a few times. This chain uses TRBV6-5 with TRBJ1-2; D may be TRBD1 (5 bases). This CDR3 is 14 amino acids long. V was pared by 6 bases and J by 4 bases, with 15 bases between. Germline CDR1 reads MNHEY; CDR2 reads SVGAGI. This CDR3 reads CASRTAAGTYGYTF. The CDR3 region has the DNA TGTGCCAGCAGAACCGCGGCAGGGACCTATGGCTACACCTTC.

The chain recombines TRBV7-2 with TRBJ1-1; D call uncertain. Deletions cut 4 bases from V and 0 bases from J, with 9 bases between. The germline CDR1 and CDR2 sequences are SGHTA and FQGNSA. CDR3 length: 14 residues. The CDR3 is CASSSRFMNTEAFF. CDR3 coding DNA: TGTGCCAGCAGCTCCCGATTCATGAACACTGAAGCTTTCTTT.

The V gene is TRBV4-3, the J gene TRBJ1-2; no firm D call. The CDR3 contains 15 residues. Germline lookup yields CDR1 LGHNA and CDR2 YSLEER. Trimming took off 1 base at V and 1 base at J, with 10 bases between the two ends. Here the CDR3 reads CASSQAADFNYGYTF. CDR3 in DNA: TGCGCCAGCAGCCAAGCAGCGGACTTTAACTATGGCTACACCTTC.

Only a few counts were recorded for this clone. This CDR3 reads CANRPGQPNEKLFF. The DNA of the CDR3 is TGTGCCAACCGTCCGGGACAGCCTAATGAAAAACTGTTTTTT. The chain is built from TRBV2 and TRBJ1-4, with 7 bases fitting TRBD1. Trimming at V came to 10 bases and at J to 3 bases, leaving 8 bases not matched to a gene. The germline V gene has CDR1 SNHLY and CDR2 FYNNEI. The CDR3 contains 14 residues.

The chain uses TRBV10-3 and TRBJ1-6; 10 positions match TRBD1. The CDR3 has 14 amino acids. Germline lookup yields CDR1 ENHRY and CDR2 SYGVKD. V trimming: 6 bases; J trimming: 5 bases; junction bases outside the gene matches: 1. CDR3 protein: CAIRGQGNNSPLHF. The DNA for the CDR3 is TGTGCCATCAGGGGACAGGGGAATAATTCACCCCTCCACTTT.

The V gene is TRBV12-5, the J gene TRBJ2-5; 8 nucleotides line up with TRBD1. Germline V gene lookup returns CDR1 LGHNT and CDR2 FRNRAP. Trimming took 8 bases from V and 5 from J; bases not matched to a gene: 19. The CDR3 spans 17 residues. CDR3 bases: TGTGCTAGTATCTGGGGCTTGGGGGGACAGGTAGAGGAGACCCAGTACTTC. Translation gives CASIWGLGGQVEETQYF.